The 17 T cell receptor beta chains below were found in one sample sequenced in a study of blood T cell repertoires in COVID-19. Some clones are missing from TCRdb's copy, which holds only in-frame ones; the method was immunoSEQ multiplex PCR. The sample carries around 100,000 clones, approximately 90% recorded once. The sequencing sample was made of peripheral blood. The receptors were gathered from a woman of 80 years or more in a cohort sampled during active COVID-19.

The chain uses TRBV7-9 and TRBJ1-1, with TRBD1 matching over 10 bases. The germline CDR1 and CDR2 sequences are SEHNR and FQNEAQ (reference sequence). The CDR3 is 15 residues long. The J segment lost 3 bases and the V segment lost 5 bases, leaving 6 bases of the junction unmatched. CDR3 bases: TGTGCCAGCAGCGACCTTGGGACAGGGGACACTGAAGCTTTCTTT. As protein: CASSDLGTGDTEAFF. Filled out from reference TRBV7-9 and TRBJ1-1, the complete variable domain reads DTGVSQNPRHKITKRGQNVTFRCDPISEHNRLYWYRQTLGQGPEFLTYFQNEAQLEKSRLLSDRFSAERPKGSFSTLEIQRTEQGDSAMYLCASSDLGTGDTEAFFGQGTRLTVV.

The V call is TRBV4-1, the J call TRBJ2-3; tentatively, D is TRBD2 (6 bases). Trimming took off 4 bases at V and 0 bases at J, with 11 bases between the two ends. CDR3 length: 15 residues. CDR1 is MGHRA and CDR2 is YSYEKL in the germline V gene. The CDR3 region is CASSLRGLSTDTQYF. In DNA, the CDR3 is TGCGCCAGCAGCCTCCGCGGACTAAGCACAGATACGCAGTATTTT.

The rearrangement uses TRBV1 and TRBJ2-3; TRBD2, the table's D call, was not compared with the DNA. TRBV1 is assigned pseudogene status. The CDR3 is 15 residues long. The CDR3 DNA sequence: TGCACCAGCAGCCTTAGCGGGCTTCTCACAGATACGCAGTATTTT. Encoded protein: CTSSLSGLLTDTQYF.

The table lists this clone with a count of one. The chain combines TRBV27 with TRBJ2-5, with 12 bases identical to TRBD2. Germline V lookup: CDR1 MNHEY, CDR2 SMNVEV (reference sequence). This CDR3 is 15 amino acids long. Germline trimming cut 6 bases from V and 7 bases from J; bases unmatched to any gene: 9. CDR3 sequence reads: CASSVQTSGSSTQYF. CDR3 nucleotides: TGTGCCAGCAGCGTGCAGACTAGCGGGAGTTCGACCCAGTACTTC.

A single count supports this clone. The rearrangement uses TRBV5-1 and TRBJ1-6; D possibly corresponds to TRBD1 (5 bases). The V gene lost 4 bases and the J gene lost 14 bases, with 25 bases spanning the gap. Germline V gives CDR1 SGHRS, CDR2 YFSETQ. The CDR3 loop spans 16 amino acids. The CDR3: CASSRTPTALDEALHF. As DNA, the CDR3 is TGCGCCAGCAGCCGCACACCGACAGCGTTGGATGAGGCCCTCCACTTT.

A word on this clone: The junction departs from germline at one end; a sequencing error may be responsible. V and J are TRBV18 and TRBJ2-2; the D gene is possibly TRBD2 (5 bases). This CDR3 comprises 16 residues. In germline, CDR1 is KGHSH, CDR2 LQKENI. CDR3 DNA: TGTGCCAGCTCACCAATAGTAAACTCGGCCGCCGGGGAGCCGTTTTTT. Translation: CASSPIVNSAAGEPFF.

The V and J genes are TRBV7-3 and TRBJ2-1, with 8 bases identical to TRBD2. Germline V gene sequence: CDR1 SGHTA, CDR2 FQGTGA. The CDR3 consists of 15 residues. The V segment lost 4 bases and the J segment 4 bases; nucleotides outside the gene matches: 6. CDR3 residues: CASSSYGTSYNEQFF. DNA of the CDR3: TGTGCCAGCAGCTCCTACGGGACTAGTTACAATGAGCAGTTCTTC.

V usage is TRBV5-8 and J usage is TRBJ2-1; tentatively, D is TRBD2 (5 bases). CDR1 is SGHTS and CDR2 is YDEGEE in the germline V gene. The CDR3 totals 19 residues. Trimming removed 4 bases at V and 4 bases at J, with 27 bases between. Here the CDR3 DNA reads TGTGCCAGCAGCGGAGGATACAAGAACCCAGCGGCTCCATACAATGAGCAGTTCTTC. Its protein product is CASSGGYKNPAAPYNEQFF.

This chain joins TRBV5-1 and TRBJ1-4; 8 nucleotides line up with TRBD1. Per the germline V gene, CDR1 is SGHRS and CDR2 is YFSETQ. The CDR3 contains 15 residues. The V segment lost 7 bases and the J segment 2 bases; nucleotides outside the gene matches: 7. CDR3 in DNA: TGCGCCAGCTCATCCGCAGGGGGCACTAATGAAAAACTGTTTTTT. It codes for CASSSAGGTNEKLFF.

The chain recombines TRBV11-2 with TRBJ1-2; maybe TRBD1 (5 bases). Germline CDR1 SGHAT, CDR2 FQNNGV. The ends were cut back, 3 bases at V and 8 bases at J, with 10 bases in the middle. This CDR3 contains 12 residues. The CDR3 coding sequence is TGTGCCAGCAGCTTCGACAGTAGCGGCTACACCTTC. Amino acids: CASSFDSSGYTF.

The chain has TRBV7-2 and TRBJ2-3; possibly TRBD2 for D (5 bases). The germline V and J ends were trimmed by 5 bases and 3 bases, with 15 bases remaining between them. This CDR3 region has 15 residues. Germline CDR1 and CDR2: SGHTA and FQGNSA. The CDR3 protein is CASSPADLGTDTQYF. For the CDR3, the DNA is TGTGCCAGCAGCCCAGCGGACCTAGGGACAGATACGCAGTATTTT.

The chain uses TRBV5-4 and TRBJ2-5; no clear D. Deletions cut 1 base from V and 5 bases from J, with 12 bases between. The germline CDR1 and CDR2 sequences are SGHNT and YYREEE (reference sequence). The CDR3 totals 14 residues. CDR3: CASSLYGLRETQYF. The CDR3 nucleotides read TGTGCCAGCAGCTTGTATGGGTTGCGGGAGACCCAGTACTTC.

The rearrangement joins TRBV9 to TRBJ1-4; possibly TRBD1 for D (5 bases). V shed 1 base and J shed 8 bases, with 15 bases lying between them. Germline lookup yields CDR1 SGDLS and CDR2 YYNGEE. The CDR3 sequence is 15 residues long. DNA of the CDR3: TGTGCCAGCAGCGTAATGCAGGGTACGAGGGAAAAACTGTTTTTT. The encoded protein is CASSVMQGTREKLFF.

This chain joins TRBV18 and TRBJ2-2; D might be TRBD1 (5 bases). CDR3 length equals 16 residues. The germline gives CDR1 KGHSH, CDR2 LQKENI. V lost 3 bases and J lost 6, with 17 bases in between. The CDR3 sequence: CASSPRTRPNAGELFF. The CDR3 DNA is TGTGCCAGCTCACCGCGGACAAGACCCAACGCCGGGGAGCTGTTTTTT.

The V and J genes are TRBV3-1 (or the pseudogene TRBV3-2) and TRBJ1-1; TRBD1 aligns across 9 bases. CDR1 is LGHDT and CDR2 is YNNKEL in the germline V gene (reference sequence). Unmatched junction bases numbered 3, after V lost 4 bases and J lost 0 bases. The CDR3 runs 15 residues. CDR3 DNA: TGTGCCAGCAGCCTAGGGACAGGGCTGAACACTGAAGCTTTCTTT. It translates to CASSLGTGLNTEAFF.

The V gene is TRBV9, the J gene TRBJ2-2; the D gene is possibly TRBD1 (6 bases). The V gene's germline CDR1 is SGDLS and CDR2 YYNGEE. V lost 2 bases to trimming and J lost 4 bases, with 24 bases between them. The CDR3 is 19 amino acids. The chain's CDR3 is CASSVPPSGLGAFTGELFF. The CDR3 DNA is TGTGCCAGCAGCGTCCCCCCAAGCGGTCTGGGGGCTTTCACCGGGGAGCTGTTTTTT.

V is TRBV5-4 and J is TRBJ1-1; unclear D gene. V lost 4 bases to trimming and J lost 7 bases, with 14 bases between them. Germline CDR1 SGHNT, CDR2 YYREEE (reference sequence). The CDR3 loop spans 13 amino acids. The CDR3 loop is CASSVTTHSEAFF. The CDR3 DNA follows: TGTGCCAGCAGCGTAACGACCCACAGTGAAGCTTTCTTT.